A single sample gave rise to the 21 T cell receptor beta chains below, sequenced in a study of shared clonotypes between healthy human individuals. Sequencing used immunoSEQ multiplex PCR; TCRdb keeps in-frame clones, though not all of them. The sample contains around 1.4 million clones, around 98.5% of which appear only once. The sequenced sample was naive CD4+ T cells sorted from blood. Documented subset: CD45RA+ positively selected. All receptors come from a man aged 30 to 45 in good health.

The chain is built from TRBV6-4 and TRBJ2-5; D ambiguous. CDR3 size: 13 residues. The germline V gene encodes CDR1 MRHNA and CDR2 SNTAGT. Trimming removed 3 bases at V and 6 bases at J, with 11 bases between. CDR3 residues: CASSEWVGQTQYF. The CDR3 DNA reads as TGTGCCAGCAGTGAATGGGTAGGGCAGACCCAGTACTTC.

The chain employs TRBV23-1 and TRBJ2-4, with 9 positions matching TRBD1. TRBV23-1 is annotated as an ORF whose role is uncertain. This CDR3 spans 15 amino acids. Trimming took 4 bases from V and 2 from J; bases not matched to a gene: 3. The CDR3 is CASSPDRGSKNIQYF. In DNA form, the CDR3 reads TGCGCCAGCAGTCCGGACAGGGGTTCCAAAAACATTCAGTACTTC.

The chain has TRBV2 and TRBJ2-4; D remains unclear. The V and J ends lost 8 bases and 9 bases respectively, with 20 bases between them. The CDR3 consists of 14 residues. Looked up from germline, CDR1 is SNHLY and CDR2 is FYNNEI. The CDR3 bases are TGTGCCAGCGATCGAAACCCGAGAGTGGGCATTCAGTACTTC. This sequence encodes CASDRNPRVGIQYF.

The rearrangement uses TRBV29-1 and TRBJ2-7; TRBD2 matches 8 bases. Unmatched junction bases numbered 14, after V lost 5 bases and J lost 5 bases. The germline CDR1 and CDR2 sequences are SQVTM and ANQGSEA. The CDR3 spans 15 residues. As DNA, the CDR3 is TGCAGCGTTCGGGGTTCCGGGACTAGTGTAGACGAGCAGTACTTC. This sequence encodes CSVRGSGTSVDEQYF.

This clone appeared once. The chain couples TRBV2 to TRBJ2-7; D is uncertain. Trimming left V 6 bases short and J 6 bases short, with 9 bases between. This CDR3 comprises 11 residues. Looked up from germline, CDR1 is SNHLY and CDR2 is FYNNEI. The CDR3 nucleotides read TGTGCCAGCAGGAGGAACTCCGAGCAGTACTTC. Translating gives CASRRNSEQYF.

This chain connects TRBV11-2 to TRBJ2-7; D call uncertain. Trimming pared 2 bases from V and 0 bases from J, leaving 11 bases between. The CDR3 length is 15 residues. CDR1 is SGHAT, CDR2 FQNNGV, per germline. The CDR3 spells CASSLQVGNSYEQYF. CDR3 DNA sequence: TGTGCCAGCAGCTTACAGGTGGGGAACTCCTACGAGCAGTACTTC.

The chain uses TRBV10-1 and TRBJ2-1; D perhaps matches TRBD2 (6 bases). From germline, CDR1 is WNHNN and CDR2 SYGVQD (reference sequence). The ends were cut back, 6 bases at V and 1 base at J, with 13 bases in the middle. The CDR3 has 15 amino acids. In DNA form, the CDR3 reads TGCGCCAGCAGAGAAGGACTACCGTCCTACAATGAGCAGTTCTTC. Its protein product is CASREGLPSYNEQFF.

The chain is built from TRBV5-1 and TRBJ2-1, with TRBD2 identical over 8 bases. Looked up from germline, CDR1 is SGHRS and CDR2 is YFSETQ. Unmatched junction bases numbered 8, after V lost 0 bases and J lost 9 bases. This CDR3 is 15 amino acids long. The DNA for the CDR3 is TGCGCCAGCAGCTTGGAGAGTGGGCGGGAGGCTGAGCAGTTCTTC. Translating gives CASSLESGREAEQFF.

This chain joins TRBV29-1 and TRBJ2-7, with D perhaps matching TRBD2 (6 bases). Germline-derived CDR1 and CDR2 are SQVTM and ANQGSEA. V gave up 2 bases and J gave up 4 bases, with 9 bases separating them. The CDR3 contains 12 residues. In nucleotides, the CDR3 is TGCAGCGTTGAATTTAGCGGTTACGAGCAGTACTTC. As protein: CSVEFSGYEQYF.

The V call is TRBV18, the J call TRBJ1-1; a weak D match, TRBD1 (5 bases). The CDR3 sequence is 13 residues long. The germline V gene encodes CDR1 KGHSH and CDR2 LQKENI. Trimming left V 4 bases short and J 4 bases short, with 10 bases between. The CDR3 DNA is TGTGCCAGCTCACTGGGGGTTGTCACTGAAGCTTTCTTT. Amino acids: CASSLGVVTEAFF.

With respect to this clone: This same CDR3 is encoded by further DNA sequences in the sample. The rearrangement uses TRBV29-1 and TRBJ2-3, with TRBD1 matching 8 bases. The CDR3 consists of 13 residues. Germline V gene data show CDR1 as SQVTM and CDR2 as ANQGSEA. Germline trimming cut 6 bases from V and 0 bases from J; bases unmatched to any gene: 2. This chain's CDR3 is CSVRGRSTDTQYF. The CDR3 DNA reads TGCAGCGTCAGGGGGCGTAGCACAGATACGCAGTATTTT.

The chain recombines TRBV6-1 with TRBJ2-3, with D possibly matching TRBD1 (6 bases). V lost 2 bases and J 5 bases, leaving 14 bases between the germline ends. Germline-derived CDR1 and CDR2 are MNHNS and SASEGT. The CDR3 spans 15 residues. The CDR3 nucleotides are TGTGCCAGCAGTGAATTACAGGGACCAAGAGATACGCAGTATTTT. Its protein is CASSELQGPRDTQYF.

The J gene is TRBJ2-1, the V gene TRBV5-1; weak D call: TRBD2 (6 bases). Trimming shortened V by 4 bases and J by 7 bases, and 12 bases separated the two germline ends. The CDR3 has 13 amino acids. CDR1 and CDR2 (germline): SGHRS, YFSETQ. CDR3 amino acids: CASSAGPRNEQFF. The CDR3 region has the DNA TGCGCCAGCAGCGCGGGACCGCGTAATGAGCAGTTCTTC.

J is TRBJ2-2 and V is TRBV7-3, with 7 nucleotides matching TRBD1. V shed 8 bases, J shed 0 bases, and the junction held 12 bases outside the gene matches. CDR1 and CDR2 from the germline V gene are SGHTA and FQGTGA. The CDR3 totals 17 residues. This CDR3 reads CASGKPTGTANTGELFF. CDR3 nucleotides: TGTGCCAGCGGAAAACCAACAGGGACAGCGAACACCGGGGAGCTGTTTTTT.

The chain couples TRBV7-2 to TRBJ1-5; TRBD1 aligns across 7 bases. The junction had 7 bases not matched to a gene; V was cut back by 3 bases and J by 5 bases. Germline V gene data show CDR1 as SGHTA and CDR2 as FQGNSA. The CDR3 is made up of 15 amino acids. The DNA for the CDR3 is TGTGCCAGCAGCTTTCCAGGGGGTCCAGATCAGCCCCAGCATTTT. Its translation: CASSFPGGPDQPQHF.

The CDR3 bases are TGCGCCAGCAGCCCACAGGTATCAAGCTCCTACGAGCAGTACTTC. This translates into CASSPQVSSSYEQYF. V and J are TRBV5-1 and TRBJ2-7; maybe TRBD1 (5 bases). Trimming took off 4 bases at V and 0 bases at J, with 14 bases between the two ends. From germline, CDR1 is SGHRS and CDR2 YFSETQ. This CDR3 is 15 amino acids long.

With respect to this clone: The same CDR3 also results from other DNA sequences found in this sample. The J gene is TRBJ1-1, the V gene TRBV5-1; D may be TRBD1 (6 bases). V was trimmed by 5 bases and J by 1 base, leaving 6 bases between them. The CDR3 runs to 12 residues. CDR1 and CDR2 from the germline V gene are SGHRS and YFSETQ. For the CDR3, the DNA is TGCGCCAGCAGACAGGGGAACACTGAAGCTTTCTTT. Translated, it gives CASRQGNTEAFF.

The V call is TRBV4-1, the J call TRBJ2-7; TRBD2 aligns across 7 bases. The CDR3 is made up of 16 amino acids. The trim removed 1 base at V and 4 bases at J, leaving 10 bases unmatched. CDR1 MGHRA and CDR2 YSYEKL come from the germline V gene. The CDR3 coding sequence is TGCGCCAGCAGCCAAGTAACCGGGAGGTTCGTTTACGAGCAGTACTTC. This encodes CASSQVTGRFVYEQYF.

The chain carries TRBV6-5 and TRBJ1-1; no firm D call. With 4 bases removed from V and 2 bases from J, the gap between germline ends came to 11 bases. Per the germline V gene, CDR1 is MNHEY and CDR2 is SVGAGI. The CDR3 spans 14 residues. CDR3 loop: CASSLRSPNTEAFF. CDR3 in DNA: TGTGCCAGCAGTTTAAGAAGTCCCAACACTGAAGCTTTCTTT.

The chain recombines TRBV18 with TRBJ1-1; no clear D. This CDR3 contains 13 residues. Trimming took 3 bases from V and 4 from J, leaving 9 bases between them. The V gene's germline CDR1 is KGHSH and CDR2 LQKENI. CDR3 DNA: TGTGCCAGCTCACCTCGGATTAGCACTGAAGCTTTCTTT. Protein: CASSPRISTEAFF.

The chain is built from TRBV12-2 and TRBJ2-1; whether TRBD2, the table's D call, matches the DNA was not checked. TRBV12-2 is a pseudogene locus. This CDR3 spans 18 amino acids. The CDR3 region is CASRQSPPTSGRFNEQFF. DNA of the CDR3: TGTGCAAGTCGCCAATCCCCTCCTACTAGCGGGAGATTCAATGAGCAGTTCTTC.